This TCR beta chain originates from a study of CD4+ T cells in melanoma. CDR1 is MNHEY and CDR2 is SVGAGI in the germline V gene. Trimming removed 2 bases from V and 6 bases from J, with 11 bases in between. The CDR3 covers 13 residues. Sequencing used immunoSEQ multiplex PCR; TCRdb keeps in-frame clones, though not all of them. The sample yields more than 13,000 clones, over 80% seen once. The TCR originated in a human donor with melanoma. The chain combines TRBV6-5 with TRBJ2-7, with a tentative D call TRBD1 (6 bases). The sequenced sample consisted of cells from a culture (not recorded whether cultured in vitro). CDR3 DNA sequence: TGTGCCAGCAGTTACGTTGGGGGCCTCGAGCAGTACTTC. Amino acids: CASSYVGGLEQYF.